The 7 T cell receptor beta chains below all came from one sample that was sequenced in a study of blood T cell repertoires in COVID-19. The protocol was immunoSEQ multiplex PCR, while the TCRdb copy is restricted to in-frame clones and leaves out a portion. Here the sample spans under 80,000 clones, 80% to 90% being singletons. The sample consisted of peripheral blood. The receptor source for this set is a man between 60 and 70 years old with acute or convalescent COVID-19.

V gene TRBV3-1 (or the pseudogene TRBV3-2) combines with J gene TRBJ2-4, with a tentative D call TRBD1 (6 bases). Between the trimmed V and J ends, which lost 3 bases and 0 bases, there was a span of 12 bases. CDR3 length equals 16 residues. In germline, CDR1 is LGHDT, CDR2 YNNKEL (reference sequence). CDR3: CASSQQGTLAKNIQYF. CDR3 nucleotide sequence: TGTGCCAGCAGCCAGCAGGGGACACTAGCCAAAAACATTCAGTACTTC.

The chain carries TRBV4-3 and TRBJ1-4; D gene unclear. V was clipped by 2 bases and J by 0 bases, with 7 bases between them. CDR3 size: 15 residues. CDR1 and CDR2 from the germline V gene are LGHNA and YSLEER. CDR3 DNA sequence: TGCGCCAGCAGCCAAAAACTCGCAACTAATGAAAAACTGTTTTTT. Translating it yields CASSQKLATNEKLFF.

CDR3 in DNA: TGTGCCAGCAGCAATCCGGACAGGGTGAATAATGGCTACACCTTC. Amino acid sequence: CASSNPDRVNNGYTF. The chain couples TRBV6-5 to TRBJ1-2; 8 bases map to TRBD1. This CDR3 is 15 amino acids long. From germline, CDR1 is MNHEY and CDR2 SVGAGI. V was pared by 6 bases and J by 6 bases, with 12 bases of the junction left unmatched.

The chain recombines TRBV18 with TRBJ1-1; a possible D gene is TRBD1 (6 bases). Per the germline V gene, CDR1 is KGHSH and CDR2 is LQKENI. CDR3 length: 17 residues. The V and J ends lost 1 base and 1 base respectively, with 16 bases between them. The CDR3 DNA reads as TGTGCCAGCTCACCACTATACTCCCCGGGACAGAACACTGAAGCTTTCTTT. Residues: CASSPLYSPGQNTEAFF.

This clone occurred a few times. This chain's CDR3 is CASSRGISSGNTIYF. The CDR3 DNA sequence: TGTGCCAGCAGCCGCGGGATTTCTTCTGGAAACACCATATATTTT. This chain connects TRBV7-9 to TRBJ1-3; D not resolved. This CDR3 contains 15 residues. V was clipped by 5 bases and J by 1 base, with 12 bases between them. CDR1 is SEHNR and CDR2 is FQNEAQ in the germline V gene (reference sequence).

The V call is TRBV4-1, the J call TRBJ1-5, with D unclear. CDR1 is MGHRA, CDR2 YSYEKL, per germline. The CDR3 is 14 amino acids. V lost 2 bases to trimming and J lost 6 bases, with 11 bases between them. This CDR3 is CASSQQEGGQPQHF. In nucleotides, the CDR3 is TGCGCCAGCAGCCAACAAGAGGGTGGTCAGCCCCAGCATTTT.

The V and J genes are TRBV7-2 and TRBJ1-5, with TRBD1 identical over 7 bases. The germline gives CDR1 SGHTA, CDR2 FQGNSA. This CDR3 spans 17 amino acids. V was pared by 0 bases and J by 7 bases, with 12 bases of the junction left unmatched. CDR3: CASSLAAGTVSGQPQHF. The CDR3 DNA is TGTGCCAGCAGCTTAGCAGCCGGGACAGTCAGTGGACAGCCCCAGCATTTT. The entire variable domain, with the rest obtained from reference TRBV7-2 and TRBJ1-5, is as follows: GAGVSQSPSNKVTEKGKDVELRCDPISGHTALYWYRQSLGQGLEFLIYFQGNSAPDKSGLPSDRFSAERTGGSVSTLTIQRTQQEDSAVYLCASSLAAGTVSGQPQHFGDGTRLSIL.